This entry lists 18 T cell receptor beta chains sequenced from one sample in a study of cytomegalovirus exposure and HLA in healthy donors. 60 Vbeta and 13 Jbeta primers were used in PCR. Only in-frame clones appear in the TCRdb table, and some are missing; sequencing was by immunoSEQ multiplex PCR. The data show 150,000 to 250,000 clones, 85% seen once. The sequenced sample consisted of PBMCs. All receptors come from a woman in her forties or fifties in good health and CMV-seronegative.

The CDR3 here is CASSPSENTEAFF. CDR3 coding DNA: TGTGCCAGCAGTCCATCAGAGAACACTGAAGCTTTCTTT. The chain carries TRBV28 and TRBJ1-1, with D uncertain. V dropped 5 bases and J dropped 1 base, with 8 bases sitting between them. This CDR3 comprises 13 residues. Germline V lookup: CDR1 MDHEN, CDR2 SYDVKM. Based on the CDR3 plus reference TRBV28 and TRBJ1-1, the full variable domain is DVKVTQSSRYLVKRTGEKVFLECVQDMDHENMFWYRQDPGLGLRLIYFSYDVKMKEKGDIPEGYSVSREKKERFSLILESASTNQTSMYLCASSPSENTEAFFGQGTRLTVV.

This chain uses TRBV28 with TRBJ2-7; TRBD1 matches at 7 bases. The V gene's germline CDR1 is MDHEN and CDR2 SYDVKM. Trimming at V came to 4 bases and at J to 0 bases, leaving 9 bases not matched to a gene. The CDR3 runs 16 residues. CDR3: CASSSISGTDSYEQYF. DNA for the CDR3: TGTGCCAGCAGTTCTATCTCCGGGACAGACTCCTACGAGCAGTACTTC.

The chain has TRBV30 and TRBJ1-5, with D uncertain. The CDR3 is 13 residues long. In germline, CDR1 is GTSNPN, CDR2 SVGIG (reference sequence). The V and J ends lost 2 bases and 7 bases respectively, with 12 bases between them. The CDR3 region is CAWSPGSEQPQHF. The CDR3 DNA is TGTGCCTGGAGTCCGGGGAGTGAACAGCCCCAGCATTTT.

V is TRBV27 and J is TRBJ2-1; 10 nucleotides align to TRBD2. J lost 5 bases, V lost 5 bases, and 12 bases had no gene match. This CDR3 region has 17 residues. The germline gives CDR1 MNHEY, CDR2 SMNVEV (reference sequence). The CDR3 region is CASSPSGVAGGNNEQFF. Here the CDR3 DNA reads TGTGCCAGCAGTCCGTCAGGGGTAGCGGGAGGAAACAATGAGCAGTTCTTC.

The chain carries TRBV11-2 and TRBJ1-2; weak D call: TRBD1 (6 bases). Germline CDR1 SGHAT, CDR2 FQNNGV. With 1 base removed from V and 5 bases from J, the gap between germline ends came to 11 bases. The CDR3 length is 14 residues. The CDR3 region is CASSLGQAEYGYTF. The DNA of the CDR3 is TGTGCCAGCAGCTTAGGACAGGCTGAATATGGCTACACCTTC.

V gene TRBV14 combines with J gene TRBJ1-1, with TRBD1 identical over 11 bases. J gave up 4 bases and V 5 bases, and 15 bases lay outside the gene matches. Germline CDR1 SGHDN, CDR2 FVKESK. The CDR3 is made up of 18 amino acids. The CDR3 loop reads CASSRIRGQGVLSTEAFF. As DNA, the CDR3 is TGTGCCAGCAGCAGGATTCGGGGACAGGGGGTTCTTAGCACTGAAGCTTTCTTT.

The chain couples TRBV27 to TRBJ1-5; the D is unclear. The length of the CDR3 is 14 residues. V lost 2 bases, J lost 0 bases, and 5 bases lay in between. Germline V gene sequence: CDR1 MNHEY, CDR2 SMNVEV (reference sequence). CDR3 loop: CASSLMYSNQPQHF. CDR3 sequence (DNA): TGTGCCAGCAGTTTAATGTATAGCAATCAGCCCCAGCATTTT.

This clone was seen only once. This chain joins TRBV27 and TRBJ2-1, with 7 nucleotides matching TRBD2. Trimming at V came to 6 bases and at J to 5 bases, leaving 13 bases not matched to a gene. In germline, CDR1 is MNHEY, CDR2 SMNVEV (reference sequence). The CDR3 is 16 amino acids. The CDR3 loop is CASSLEYGTTHNEQFF. The CDR3 nucleotides are TGTGCCAGCAGCTTGGAATACGGGACTACACACAATGAGCAGTTCTTC.

This clone was detected a few times. This CDR3 is CASQAEGIGNTEAFF. The DNA of the CDR3 is TGTGCCAGCCAGGCGGAGGGGATAGGGAACACTGAAGCTTTCTTT. V and J are TRBV7-8 and TRBJ1-1; D might be TRBD1 (5 bases). This CDR3 comprises 15 residues. Looked up from germline, CDR1 is SGHVS and CDR2 is FQNEAQ. Trimming took 8 bases from V and 1 from J, leaving 17 bases between them.

The chain carries TRBV27 and TRBJ2-5, with 7 bases lining up with TRBD2. With V trimmed by 7 bases and J by 2 bases, 10 bases remained unmatched. The CDR3 covers 15 residues. Germline loops: CDR1 MNHEY, CDR2 SMNVEV (reference sequence). The CDR3 sequence: CASTSLGRGQETQYF. CDR3 DNA: TGTGCCAGCACCTCCCTTGGGAGGGGACAAGAGACCCAGTACTTC.

This chain connects TRBV19 to TRBJ1-5; D is possibly TRBD1 (6 bases). Germline CDR1 reads LNHDA; CDR2 reads SQIVND (reference sequence). The CDR3 length is 15 residues. The ends were cut back, 7 bases at V and 3 bases at J, with 16 bases in the middle. In DNA form, the CDR3 reads TGTGCCAGTACGTGGGACACCAAACACAATCAGCCCCAGCATTTT. This sequence encodes CASTWDTKHNQPQHF.

The genes are TRBV18 and TRBJ2-4; D remains unclear. V was cut by 1 base and J by 1 base, with 8 bases left in between. The CDR3 extends over 15 amino acids. CDR1 and CDR2 from the germline V gene are KGHSH and LQKENI. The CDR3 nucleotides read TGTGCCAGCTCACCACTAAGCAGGGCCAAAAACATTCAGTACTTC. Translating it yields CASSPLSRAKNIQYF.

This rearrangement joins TRBV6-1 to TRBJ2-7; 11 positions match TRBD2. The trim removed 5 bases at V and 2 bases at J, leaving 5 bases unmatched. The germline V gene encodes CDR1 MNHNS and CDR2 SASEGT. This CDR3 has 15 amino acids. The CDR3, as DNA: TGTGCCAGCAGTCCAACTAGCGGGAGCCCCTACGAGCAGTACTTC. Protein product: CASSPTSGSPYEQYF.

This clone turned up a few times. The chain recombines TRBV6-6 with TRBJ2-7, with D possibly being TRBD2 (6 bases). The CDR3 is 14 residues long. V dropped 5 bases and J dropped 2 bases, with 13 bases sitting between them. Per the germline V gene, CDR1 is MNHNY and CDR2 is SVGAGI (reference sequence). The CDR3 is CASSPAGITYEQYF. The CDR3, as DNA: TGTGCCAGCAGTCCTGCGGGGATTACCTACGAGCAGTACTTC.

The J gene is TRBJ1-2, the V gene TRBV28, with TRBD1 as a possible D gene (5 bases). The CDR3 totals 16 residues. V lost 6 bases and J lost 2, with 19 bases in between. Looked up from germline, CDR1 is MDHEN and CDR2 is SYDVKM. This CDR3 reads CASSIKGPGGNYGYTF. The DNA of the CDR3 is TGTGCCAGCAGCATAAAGGGCCCCGGGGGAAACTATGGCTACACCTTC.

The chain couples TRBV28 to TRBJ1-1; D not resolved. This CDR3 is 14 amino acids long. Germline V gene sequence: CDR1 MDHEN, CDR2 SYDVKM. V lost 6 bases to trimming and J lost 6 bases, with 17 bases between them. The CDR3, as DNA: TGTGCCAGCAGCTTAGGGCATCAGACGGCTGAAGCTTTCTTT. Translation: CASSLGHQTAEAFF. Looking up the rest from reference TRBV28 and TRBJ1-1 gives the full variable domain: DVKVTQSSRYLVKRTGEKVFLECVQDMDHENMFWYRQDPGLGLRLIYFSYDVKMKEKGDIPEGYSVSREKKERFSLILESASTNQTSMYLCASSLGHQTAEAFFGQGTRLTVV.

This clone was observed once. The chain couples TRBV4-1 to TRBJ2-1, with 9 bases lining up with TRBD2. With V trimmed by 4 bases and J by 6 bases, 13 bases remained unmatched. Germline V gene data show CDR1 as MGHRA and CDR2 as YSYEKL. The CDR3 contains 17 residues. CDR3 nucleotides: TGCGCCAGCAGCCGATATGGTAGCGGGAGAGGGAGCAATGAGCAGTTCTTC. This encodes CASSRYGSGRGSNEQFF.

This chain uses TRBV28 with TRBJ1-1, with TRBD1 matching 11 bases. This CDR3 spans 16 amino acids. Per the germline V gene, CDR1 is MDHEN and CDR2 is SYDVKM. The trim removed 4 bases at V and 3 bases at J, leaving 7 bases unmatched. DNA of the CDR3: TGTGCCAGCAGTTCTAATCCGGGACAGGGGGACACTGAAGCTTTCTTT. Translated: CASSSNPGQGDTEAFF.